The T cell receptor beta chain under discussion was sequenced for a study of CD8 T cells in ankylosing spondylitis (dated by TCRdb to the late 2010s). About the full investigation: T cell receptor beta repertoires were profiled in healthy donors and ankylosing spondylitis patients so that disease-linked TCR variants could be found. The full study cohort was made up of about 25 ankylosing spondylitis patients and fewer than 120 healthy donors. Peripheral blood was sampled, and synovial fluid was also collected from ankylosing spondylitis patients.

About this clonotype itself: Its antigen is unknown. No much larger clonotype is one base removed from it; base qualities were not supplied.

The sample was run on an Illumina HiSeq 2500. Quantitative 5'-RACE with molecular barcodes was used to prepare TCR beta libraries. Regarding the original processing steps: A new computational method, built on a probabilistic model of VDJ rearrangement, was used to identify disease-linked TCR variants. Clones were called with MiXCR by TCRdb after fastp trimmed the public reads at Q25, and only in-frame beta chains were retained. Each CDR3 protein appears once, grouped with its most common genes and DNA. The V and J calls follow TCRdb's processing rather than the paper's. The sample profile shows roughly 180,000 distinct CDR3 sequences; around a tenth of them were found once. The ten top clones hold roughly 15% of the sample. The junction shows trimming of 7 bases on V and 3 bases on J, and the gene matches do not reach 11 bases of it. CDR3 length: 16 amino acids, cysteine to phenylalanine. The DNA shown is the 48-base CDR3, in frame from base 1. Looking up the germline V gene yields CDR1 MNHEY and CDR2 SVGEGT.

Findings and caveats that apply to the study as a whole: Blood from ankylosing spondylitis patients appeared to be characterized by a TCR beta motif composed of several highly homologous amino acid variants. The disease-linked clones had a CD8+ phenotype and were found at relatively low frequencies in peripheral blood. The disease-linked clones were reported as significantly enriched in matched synovial fluid samples from ankylosing spondylitis patients. Some of the motif variants had been reported before in the synovial fluid and blood of reactive arthritis patients, a finding that suggests common disease-initiation mechanisms.

The V and J segments used are TRBV6-2 or TRBV6-3 and TRBJ1-3; 8 nucleotides in the junction match TRBD1. Material: blood, either unsorted or a sorted T cell fraction (not recorded which). The source is a female donor with ankylosing spondylitis or in good health (not recorded which). The CDR3 is CASTGQGSRLGNTIYF. In nucleotide form, the sequence is TGTGCCAGCACCGGACAGGGTTCCCGTCTTGGAAACACCATATATTTT.